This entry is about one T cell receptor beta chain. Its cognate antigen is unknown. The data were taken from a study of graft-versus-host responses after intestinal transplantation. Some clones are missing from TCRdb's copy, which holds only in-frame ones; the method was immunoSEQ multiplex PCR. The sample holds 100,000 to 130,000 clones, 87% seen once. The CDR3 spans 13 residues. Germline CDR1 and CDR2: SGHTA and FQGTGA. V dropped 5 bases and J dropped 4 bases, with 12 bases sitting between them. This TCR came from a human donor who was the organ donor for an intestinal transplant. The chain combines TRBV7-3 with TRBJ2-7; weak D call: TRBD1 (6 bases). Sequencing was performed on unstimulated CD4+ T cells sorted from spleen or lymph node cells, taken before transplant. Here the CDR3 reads CASSLYREYEQYF. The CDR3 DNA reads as TGTGCCAGCAGCCTCTACAGGGAGTACGAGCAGTACTTC.